A single sample is the source of the 27 T cell receptor beta chains below, sequenced in a study of blood T cell repertoires in COVID-19. Profiling relied on immunoSEQ multiplex PCR, and the TCRdb table lists in-frame clones only, not all of them. The table has approximately 91,000 clones, more than 60% seen once; the top ten hold roughly a quarter. Material for sequencing was peripheral blood. Every receptor here comes from a man in his sixties or seventies with acute or convalescent COVID-19.

The rearrangement joins TRBV28 to TRBJ1-1; TRBD1 matches 7 bases. Per the germline V gene, CDR1 is MDHEN and CDR2 is SYDVKM. The CDR3 runs to 16 residues. The J segment lost 4 bases and the V segment lost 3 bases, leaving 11 bases of the junction unmatched. CDR3 DNA sequence: TGTGCCAGCAGTTTGGGACAGCGATTGGTCGGCACTGAAGCTTTCTTT. Amino acid sequence: CASSLGQRLVGTEAFF.

This rearrangement joins TRBV11-3 to TRBJ2-2; possibly TRBD1 for D (7 bases). CDR3 length: 16 residues. From germline, CDR1 is SGHNT and CDR2 YENEEA. V gave up 3 bases and J gave up 3 bases, with 14 bases separating them. CDR3: CASSFQGGSDTGELFF. The DNA for the CDR3 is TGTGCCAGCAGCTTTCAGGGGGGTTCCGACACCGGGGAGCTGTTTTTT. Complete variable domain (other parts from reference TRBV11-3 and TRBJ2-2): EAGVVQSPRYKIIEKKQPVAFWCNPISGHNTLYWYLQNLGQGPELLIRYENEEAVDDSQLPKDRFSAERLKGVDSTLKIQPAELGDSAVYLCASSFQGGSDTGELFFGEGSRLTVL.

The chain is built from TRBV7-3 and TRBJ2-5; tentative D call: TRBD2 (5 bases). Trimming took 5 bases from V and 5 from J, leaving 15 bases between them. Germline V lookup: CDR1 SGHTA, CDR2 FQGTGA. This CDR3 region has 14 residues. CDR3 sequence: CASSPTASWETQYF. The DNA for the CDR3 is TGTGCCAGCAGCCCAACAGCTAGCTGGGAGACCCAGTACTTC.

The chain has TRBV6-5 and TRBJ1-1, with D unresolved. CDR3 length equals 14 residues. Trimming removed 10 bases from V and 0 bases from J, with 15 bases in between. The germline V gene encodes CDR1 MNHEY and CDR2 SVGAGI. CDR3 DNA: TGTGCCACCCGGAAACGGAGTCTGAACACTGAAGCTTTCTTT. This encodes CATRKRSLNTEAFF.

The chain joins TRBV4-3 to TRBJ2-1, with 8 bases matching TRBD1. The germline CDR1 and CDR2 sequences are LGHNA and YSLEER. This CDR3 comprises 15 residues. Losses at the gene ends were 1 base for V and 4 bases for J; bases not matched to a gene: 3. Here the CDR3 DNA reads TGCGCCAGCAGCCAAGGGGACAGGCCGTACAATGAGCAGTTCTTC. Translation gives CASSQGDRPYNEQFF.

This clone appeared many times. The chain carries TRBV21-1 and TRBJ2-5; the DNA was not compared with TRBD2, the D call given in the table. TRBV21-1 is reported as a pseudogene. The CDR3 contains 13 residues. This CDR3 is CASVGLYQETQYF. The DNA for the CDR3 is TGTGCCAGCGTAGGACTGTACCAAGAGACCCAGTACTTC.

V is TRBV18 and J is TRBJ2-7; 10 bases are a match to TRBD2. This CDR3 region has 15 residues. Trimming cost V 2 bases and J 6 bases; bases outside gene matches: 7. Germline values: CDR1 KGHSH, CDR2 LQKENI. The CDR3 region is CASSPRLAGEGEQYF. The DNA for the CDR3 is TGTGCCAGCTCACCAAGGCTAGCGGGAGAGGGCGAGCAGTACTTC.

This clone was seen only once. V gene TRBV11-2 combines with J gene TRBJ1-6; a weak D match, TRBD1 (6 bases). V lost 5 bases to trimming and J lost 5 bases, with 10 bases between them. CDR1 is SGHAT and CDR2 is FQNNGV in the germline V gene. This CDR3 is 14 amino acids long. The CDR3 loop reads CASSDPGDNSPLHF. CDR3 coding DNA: TGTGCCAGCAGCGATCCAGGGGATAATTCACCCCTCCACTTT.

This rearrangement joins TRBV28 to TRBJ2-6; 8 nucleotides align to TRBD1. This CDR3 has 19 amino acids. CDR1 and CDR2 from the germline V gene are MDHEN and SYDVKM. Germline trimming cut 2 bases from V and 4 bases from J; bases unmatched to any gene: 13. The CDR3 reads CASSLMRQGALGGANVLTF. CDR3 DNA sequence: TGTGCCAGCAGTTTAATGCGCCAGGGGGCGCTTGGGGGGGCCAACGTCCTGACTTTC.

This CDR3 is CASSLSKSGRNRNEQFF. The CDR3 nucleotides read TGTGCCAGCAGCCTCTCGAAGAGCGGGAGGAATCGCAATGAGCAGTTCTTC. The chain links TRBV7-8 to TRBJ2-1, with TRBD2 matching 9 bases. V trimming: 5 bases; J trimming: 6 bases; junction bases outside the gene matches: 14. CDR1 and CDR2 from the germline V gene are SGHVS and FQNEAQ. The CDR3 length is 17 residues. Full variable domain (outside the CDR3, taken from reference TRBV7-8 and TRBJ2-1): GAGVSQSPRYKVAKRGQDVALRCDPISGHVSLFWYQQALGQGPEFLTYFQNEAQLDKSGLPSDRFFAERPEGSVSTLKIQRTQQEDSAVYLCASSLSKSGRNRNEQFFGPGTRLTVL.

This clone was observed once. The rearrangement links TRBV3-1 (or the pseudogene TRBV3-2) to TRBJ1-1; D perhaps matches TRBD1 (6 bases). Per germline, CDR1 LGHDT and CDR2 YNNKEL (reference sequence). The CDR3 sequence is 16 residues long. Trimming left V 7 bases short and J 0 bases short, with 18 bases between. Written as DNA, the CDR3 is TGTGCCAGCACCTCTAATATCAGGGGCCTGAACACTGAAGCTTTCTTT. This encodes CASTSNIRGLNTEAFF.

To note about this clone: At the DNA level, this CDR3 is encoded by other sequences in the same sample as well. V usage is TRBV12-3 or TRBV12-4 and J usage is TRBJ2-7; D is perhaps TRBD1 (5 bases). Trimming cost V 2 bases and J 6 bases, with 11 bases left between them. The CDR3 has 13 amino acids. The CDR3 nucleotides are TGTGCCAGCAGTTTATCTAGGGGTGGCGAGCAGTACTTC. Translating gives CASSLSRGGEQYF.

This clone has more than one count but fewer than ten. V and J are TRBV30 and TRBJ2-7; TRBD2 aligns across 8 bases. CDR1 is GTSNPN, CDR2 SVGIG, per germline (reference sequence). There are 16 residues in the CDR3. The ends lost 5 bases at V and 3 bases at J; junction bases unmatched: 15. The CDR3 is CAWAPPTSALFYEQYF. The DNA for the CDR3 is TGTGCCTGGGCCCCTCCGACTAGCGCCCTCTTCTACGAGCAGTACTTC.

The chain combines TRBV5-4 with TRBJ1-2, with 8 bases that match TRBD1. The germline V gene has CDR1 SGHNT and CDR2 YYREEE (reference sequence). Trimming removed 1 base from V and 2 bases from J; junction bases left unmatched: 4. This CDR3 has 15 amino acids. The CDR3 DNA follows: TGTGCCAGCAGCTTGAGGGGACAGGCCAACTATGGCTACACCTTC. Amino acids: CASSLRGQANYGYTF.

The genes are TRBV7-8 and TRBJ1-6; 7 bases are a match to TRBD1. CDR1 and CDR2 from the germline V gene are SGHVS and FQNEAQ. The CDR3 totals 16 residues. The V gene end was trimmed by 5 bases and the J gene end by 4 bases; junction bases not matched to a gene: 8. CDR3 residues: CASSLRTGSYNSPLHF. DNA of the CDR3: TGTGCCAGCAGCCTTCGGACAGGTTCATATAATTCACCCCTCCACTTT.

This rearrangement joins TRBV15 to TRBJ2-7; D perhaps matches TRBD2 (5 bases). V was trimmed by 0 bases and J by 3 bases, leaving 9 bases between them. This CDR3 has 14 residues. Germline V gives CDR1 LNHNV, CDR2 YYDKDF (reference sequence). This CDR3 reads CATSRDRRGYEQYF. The CDR3 DNA reads TGTGCCACCAGCAGAGACCGACGGGGCTACGAGCAGTACTTC.

The chain combines TRBV12-2 with TRBJ2-5; the DNA was not compared with TRBD1, the D call given in the table. TRBV12-2 is deemed a pseudogene. The CDR3 runs to 13 residues. The CDR3 bases are TGTGCAAGTCGCGTAGACAGGGGGAGGATTGAGTACTTC. Translating gives CASRVDRGRIEYF.

The chain links TRBV7-2 to TRBJ2-3; D unclear. Germline values: CDR1 SGHTA, CDR2 FQGNSA. There are 12 residues in the CDR3. Trimming removed 5 bases from V and 7 bases from J, with 10 bases in between. The CDR3 loop is CASSQNYHTQYF. In DNA form, the CDR3 reads TGTGCCAGCAGCCAAAACTACCATACGCAGTATTTT. Full variable domain (remainder filled in from reference TRBV7-2 and TRBJ2-3): GAGVSQSPSNKVTEKGKDVELRCDPISGHTALYWYRQSLGQGLEFLIYFQGNSAPDKSGLPSDRFSAERTGGSVSTLTIQRTQQEDSAVYLCASSQNYHTQYFGPGTRLTVL.

The chain employs TRBV11-2 and TRBJ2-5, with D possibly TRBD1 on 5 matching bases. Germline V CDR1 and CDR2: SGHAT, FQNNGV. Trimming shortened V by 5 bases and J by 5 bases, and 12 bases separated the two germline ends. The CDR3 consists of 13 residues. In DNA form, the CDR3 reads TGTGCCAGCAGCATACAGGCTCAGGAGACCCAGTACTTC. It is translated as CASSIQAQETQYF.

This clone was counted between two and nine times. The V and J genes are TRBV11-2 and TRBJ2-2; 7 bases match TRBD2. This CDR3 is built from 15 residues. Germline V gives CDR1 SGHAT, CDR2 FQNNGV. V lost 5 bases and J lost 4; bases outside the gene matches: 7. CDR3 protein: CASSPDAGVTGELFF. In DNA, the CDR3 is TGTGCCAGCAGCCCAGACGCGGGGGTCACCGGGGAGCTGTTTTTT.

This sequence joins TRBV12-5 and TRBJ2-2, with 7 positions matching TRBD2. In germline, CDR1 is LGHNT, CDR2 FRNRAP. The CDR3 loop spans 14 amino acids. With V trimmed by 7 bases and J by 5 bases, 7 bases remained unmatched. The CDR3 DNA reads TGTGCTAGTGAGGCAAGGCGGGAGACCGGGGAGCTGTTTTTT. It yields the protein CASEARRETGELFF.

The sample holds a few counts of this clone. V gene TRBV27 combines with J gene TRBJ2-1, with 7 bases that match TRBD2. The germline V gene has CDR1 MNHEY and CDR2 SMNVEV (reference sequence). This CDR3 has 16 residues. The V gene end was trimmed by 6 bases and the J gene end by 4 bases; junction bases not matched to a gene: 12. Here the CDR3 DNA reads TGTGCCAGCAGACCCGACCCGGCTAGCGGATACAATGAGCAGTTCTTC. Translating gives CASRPDPASGYNEQFF.

The gene calls are TRBV5-1 and TRBJ2-1, with a possible D match to TRBD1 (6 bases). In germline, CDR1 is SGHRS, CDR2 YFSETQ. The CDR3 has 16 residues. V was shortened by 4 bases and J by 5 bases, with 19 bases between the two germline ends. Here the CDR3 reads CASSLFPTGGHNEQFF. CDR3 DNA: TGCGCCAGCAGCCTCTTCCCGACAGGAGGTCACAATGAGCAGTTCTTC.

The chain recombines TRBV12-2 with TRBJ1-1. TRBV12-2 is termed a pseudogene. The CDR3 loop spans 15 amino acids. The CDR3 DNA sequence: TGTGCAAGTCGCCCAGGTCCGGAGGTTGGCACTGAAGCTTTCTTT. Translated: CASRPGPEVGTEAFF.

J is TRBJ2-2 and V is TRBV10-3; 8 bases are shared with TRBD2. Trimming at V came to 10 bases and at J to 7 bases, leaving 11 bases not matched to a gene. Germline V gene lookup returns CDR1 ENHRY and CDR2 SYGVKD. The CDR3 length is 14 residues. The CDR3, as DNA: TGTGCCACTACCGGGACTAGTACTAACGGGGAGCTGTTTTTT. The encoded protein is CATTGTSTNGELFF.

This clone was found once. The V gene is TRBV27, the J gene TRBJ1-5; 8 nucleotides align to TRBD1. The CDR3 is 15 amino acids. The germline V gene encodes CDR1 MNHEY and CDR2 SMNVEV (reference sequence). J gave up 5 bases and V 3 bases, and 6 bases lay outside the gene matches. The CDR3 DNA follows: TGTGCCAGCAGTTTCCCGGGACAGGCGGATCAGCCCCAGCATTTT. Its translation: CASSFPGQADQPQHF.

The V call is TRBV6-5, the J call TRBJ1-2, with D possibly TRBD1 on 5 matching bases. The CDR3 is made up of 16 amino acids. Germline values: CDR1 MNHEY, CDR2 SVGAGI. Trimming removed 2 bases from V and 0 bases from J, with 13 bases in between. CDR3 residues: CASSYGRVGSNYGYTF. Written as DNA, the CDR3 is TGTGCCAGCAGTTACGGCAGGGTGGGGTCTAACTATGGCTACACCTTC.